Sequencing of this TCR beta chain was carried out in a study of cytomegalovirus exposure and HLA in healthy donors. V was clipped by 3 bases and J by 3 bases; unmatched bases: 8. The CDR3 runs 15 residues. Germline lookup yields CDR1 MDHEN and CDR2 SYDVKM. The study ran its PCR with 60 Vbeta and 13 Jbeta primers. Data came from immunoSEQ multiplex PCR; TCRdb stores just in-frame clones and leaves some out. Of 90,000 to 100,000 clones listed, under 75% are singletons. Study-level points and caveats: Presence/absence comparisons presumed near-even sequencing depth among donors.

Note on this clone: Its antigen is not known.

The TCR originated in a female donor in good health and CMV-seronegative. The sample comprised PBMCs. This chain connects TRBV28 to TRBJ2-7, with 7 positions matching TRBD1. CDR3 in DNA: TGTGCCAGCAGTTTTGGGGGACAGAGGAGCTACGAGCAGTACTTC. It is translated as CASSFGGQRSYEQYF.